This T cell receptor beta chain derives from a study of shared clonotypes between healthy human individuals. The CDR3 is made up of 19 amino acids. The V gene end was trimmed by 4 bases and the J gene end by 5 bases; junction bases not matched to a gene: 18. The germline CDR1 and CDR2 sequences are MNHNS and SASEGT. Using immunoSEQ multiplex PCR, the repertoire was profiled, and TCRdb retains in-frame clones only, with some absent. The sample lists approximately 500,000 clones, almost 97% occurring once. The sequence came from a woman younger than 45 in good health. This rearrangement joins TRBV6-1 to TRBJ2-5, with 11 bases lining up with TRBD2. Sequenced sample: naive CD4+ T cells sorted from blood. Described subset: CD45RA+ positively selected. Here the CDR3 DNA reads TGTGCCAGCAGTGTAGGGTCTAGCGGGAGGATTTTGTTGTGGGAGACCCAGTACTTC. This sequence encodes CASSVGSSGRILLWETQYF.